This entry concerns a single T cell receptor (beta chain). This specimen comes from a study of T cell responses to AZD1222 COVID-19 vaccine. Clones were sequenced by immunoSEQ multiplex PCR, and TCRdb holds only the in-frame ones, with some missing. The sample lists around 77,000 clones; around 87% were seen once. This CDR3 has 15 amino acids. V lost 2 bases, J lost 7 bases, and 14 bases lay in between. From germline, CDR1 is SNHLY and CDR2 FYNNEI. This sequence was found in an adult in good health. The sequences come from peripheral blood, collected on day 0 of AZD1222 vaccination. The V and J genes are TRBV2 and TRBJ2-2, with D uncertain. The CDR3, as DNA: TGTGCCAGCAGTGAACGGGCAGCCGGGCGCGGGGAGCTGTTTTTT. Residues: CASSERAAGRGELFF.